This T cell receptor beta chain stems from a study of cytomegalovirus exposure and HLA in healthy donors (TCRdb year 2017). Study-wide context: According to a later analysis, one platform produced both the 120 validation repertoires and the 550 to 800 repertoires of the first cohort. The study aimed to test whether cataloging public T cell receptors could reveal signatures of past pathogen exposure. In addition to the first cohort of 650 to 750 subjects, a separate validation cohort of approximately 110 different subjects was used. The study combined high-throughput TCR immunosequencing, statistical association of individual TCRs with disease status, and machine learning to predict cytomegalovirus infection status.

Libraries were made using the immunoSEQ multiplex PCR assay. The original methods were these. A statistical classification framework was developed to diagnose cytomegalovirus status using the catalog of TCR beta chain sequences. The immuneACCESS repertoire file appears here via TCRdb, limited to in-frame rearrangements. These files lack a portion of the clones; in checked studies, under half of the deficit traces to unresolved V genes, and the cause of the others is not known. The DNA gave D and trimming, while V, J and clone size come from that table. Present in this sample are around 60,000 clones, roughly nine tenths of which were seen just once. 1% to 1.5% of the sample rests with the top ten. The donors belonged to the validation cohort of approximately 130 subjects, which was separate from the roughly 700-subject first cohort. The CDR3 has 13 amino acids, counting the end cysteine and phenylalanine. The CDR3 DNA has 39 bases and is translated from base 1. Trimming removed 3 bases from V and 4 bases from J, leaving 9 bases between the germline ends. Based on the germline V gene, the CDR1 and CDR2 sequences are MDHEN and SYDVKM.

A remark on this clone: The antigen it recognizes is unknown. No base quality values were provided; no much bigger clone lies one nucleotide off.

Paper-wide results and their limitations: According to the authors, the approach could potentially be generalized to other disease states and immunological phenotypes. While some public TCRs were present in many individuals, most TCR sequences turned up only very rarely across donors. The classifier was reported to diagnose cytomegalovirus status with high specificity and sensitivity in both the original cohort and the validation cohort. In vitro tests confirmed that a few of the cytomegalovirus-associated TCR beta chains recognize cytomegalovirus antigens. A later analysis found that TCRs clustered in the first cohort also tended to co-occur in the roughly 120 validation repertoires, with 90% to 95% of cluster scores above 0. The study listed 150 to 200 TCR beta chains as associated with cytomegalovirus. A later analysis had no HLA typing for the validation cohort, so co-occurrence there was scored across all 120 or so repertoires.

The TCR sequence derives from a woman under 30 in good health and CMV-seronegative. The sequencing sample was made of PBMCs. The chain is encoded by TRBV28 joined to TRBJ1-2, and the D gene may be TRBD1, 5 bases matching. The DNA sequence reads TGTGCCAGCAGTTTGCGGGACGCCTATGGCTACACCTTC. This is translated as CASSLRDAYGYTF.